This entry lists 3 T cell receptor beta chains sequenced from one sample in a study of shared clonotypes between healthy human individuals. Clones were read by immunoSEQ multiplex PCR, and TCRdb kept only the in-frame ones, dropping some. The sample records hundreds of thousands of clones, 70% to 80% being singletons. Sample: PBMCs. These receptors were collected from a middle-aged woman in good health. Some clones in this sample may be carry-over from other donors' samples.

V and J are TRBV6-4 and TRBJ1-1, with 7 bases lining up with TRBD1. The length of the CDR3 is 14 residues. V lost 3 bases and J lost 4; bases outside the gene matches: 5. In germline, CDR1 is MRHNA, CDR2 SNTAGT. CDR3 sequence (DNA): TGTGCCAGCAGTGAGCAGGGGGGGGCCACTGAAGCTTTCTTT. Encoded protein: CASSEQGGATEAFF.

With respect to this clone: A read error is possible here, since a much larger clone lies one base away. V usage is TRBV9 and J usage is TRBJ1-3, with D possibly TRBD1 on 6 matching bases. Looked up from germline, CDR1 is SGDLS and CDR2 is YYNGEE. CDR3 size: 17 residues. The CDR3: CASSGHRAPVSGNTIHF. The CDR3 nucleotides are TGTGCCAGCAGCGGACACAGGGCGCCGGTCTCTGGAAACACCATACATTTT.

The V gene is TRBV15, the J gene TRBJ2-1; D call uncertain. With 5 bases removed from V and 9 bases from J, the gap between germline ends came to 23 bases. This CDR3 contains 16 residues. Germline V CDR1 and CDR2: LNHNV, YYDKDF (reference sequence). CDR3 nucleotide sequence: TGTGCCACCAGCCTCGGTAGGGCGCTCCTTGCCCGTGAGCAGTTCTTC. Translating it yields CATSLGRALLAREQFF.